These 7 T cell receptor beta chains were sequenced from one sample in a study of T-cell reconstitution after alpha-beta-depleted transplantation in children (TCRdb year 2016). Receptors were amplified or captured by PCR. Sequencer: Illumina HiSeq 2500. TCR library preparation used molecular barcoding, with unique molecular identifiers applied to normalize quantification of the TCRbeta repertoire. Using fastp trimming at Q25 and MiXCR clonotype assembly, TCRdb reanalyzed the public sequencing data and kept in-frame beta chains. When rows share a CDR3 protein, they turn into one entry using the most common DNA and genes. The sample has about 420,000 distinct CDR3 sequences on record, roughly 16% of them singletons. Of the sample, approximately 29% is held by the ten largest clones. The sample's treatment or condition label is to be understood as: allogeneic hematopoietic cell transplantation with graft depleted of TCRalphabeta T cells and CD19 B cells.

This sample comprised PBMCs, mostly from graft donor cells, obtained 360 days after TCRalphabeta/CD19-depleted stem cell transplant. These receptors all stem from a boy under two years old who had a stem cell transplant for Wiskott-Aldrich syndrome, so the T cells may come from the graft donor.

The chain couples TRBV7-8 to TRBJ2-7; D remains unclear. The length of the CDR3 is 14 residues. Germline V gives CDR1 SGHVS, CDR2 FQNEAQ. The V and J ends lost 1 base and 5 bases respectively, with 12 bases between them. The CDR3 nucleotides are TGTGCCAGCAGCTTAGAAGGCCACCGGGACGAGCAGTACTTC. Translation: CASSLEGHRDEQYF.

This chain connects TRBV10-1 to TRBJ2-3; D tentatively fits TRBD1 or TRBD2 (6 bases each). This CDR3 region has 15 residues. In germline, CDR1 is WNHNN, CDR2 SYGVQD (reference sequence). V shed 2 bases and J shed 5 bases, with 14 bases lying between them. The CDR3 DNA reads as TGCGCCAGCAGTGAGCCCCGGGGGCCGGGAGATACGCAGTATTTT. Protein product: CASSEPRGPGDTQYF.

The chain carries TRBV5-5 and TRBJ2-7, with D maybe TRBD1 (5 bases). Trimming removed 4 bases from V and 2 bases from J, with 25 bases in between. The length of the CDR3 is 18 residues. Germline V gives CDR1 SGHKS, CDR2 YYEKEE (reference sequence). The CDR3 loop is CASSTTIRSPRETYEQYF. DNA of the CDR3: TGTGCCAGCAGCACCACGATTCGGTCCCCCAGGGAAACCTACGAGCAGTACTTC.

The J gene is TRBJ1-1, the V gene TRBV3-1; TRBD1 is a possible D gene (6 bases). Looked up from germline, CDR1 is LGHDT and CDR2 is YNNKEL (reference sequence). This CDR3 is 18 amino acids long. Trimming took off 0 bases at V and 1 base at J, with 18 bases between the two ends. The CDR3 DNA reads as TGTGCCAGCAGCCAAGATATACCCAGGGGCCTCTGGAACACTGAAGCTTTCTTT. This encodes CASSQDIPRGLWNTEAFF.

This clonotype showed up just a few times. The genes are TRBV2 and TRBJ2-2; no clear D gene. The CDR3 has 14 amino acids. Per the germline V gene, CDR1 is SNHLY and CDR2 is FYNNEI. Trimming shortened V by 7 bases and J by 0 bases, and 9 bases separated the two germline ends. In nucleotides, the CDR3 is TGTGCCAGCATACGAAGCCCGAACACCGGGGAGCTGTTTTTT. Translating gives CASIRSPNTGELFF.

This clonotype was observed a few times. V usage is TRBV2 and J usage is TRBJ1-2, with D maybe TRBD1 (6 bases). The V end lost 7 bases, the J end lost 2 bases, and 8 bases lay between the germline ends. The germline V gene encodes CDR1 SNHLY and CDR2 FYNNEI. The length of the CDR3 is 12 residues. Written as DNA, the CDR3 is TGTGCCAGCAAGGGGGACAACTATGGCTACACCTTC. Translated: CASKGDNYGYTF.

This clonotype was picked up a small number of times. This chain connects TRBV21-1 to TRBJ2-5; TRBD1 is the table's D call, not checked against the DNA. TRBV21-1 is labeled a pseudogene. The CDR3 spans 14 residues. The CDR3 region has the DNA TGTGCCAGCAGCAAGGGCAGGGGAGAAGAGACCCAGTACTTC. It yields the protein CASSKGRGEETQYF.